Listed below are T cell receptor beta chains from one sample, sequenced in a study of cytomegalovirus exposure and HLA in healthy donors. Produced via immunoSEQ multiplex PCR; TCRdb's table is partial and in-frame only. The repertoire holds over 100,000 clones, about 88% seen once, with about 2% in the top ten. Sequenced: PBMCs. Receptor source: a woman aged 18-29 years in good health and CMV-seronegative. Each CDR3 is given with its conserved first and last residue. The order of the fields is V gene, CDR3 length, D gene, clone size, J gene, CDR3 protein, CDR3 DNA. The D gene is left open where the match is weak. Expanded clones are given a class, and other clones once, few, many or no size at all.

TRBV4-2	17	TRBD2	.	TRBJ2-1	CASSQAQTGLVGNEQFF	TGTGCCAGCAGCCAAGCGCAAACGGGACTAGTGGGTAATGAGCAGTTCTTC
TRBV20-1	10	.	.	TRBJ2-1	CSARRQGLFF	TGCAGTGCTAGACGACAGGGACTGTTCTTC
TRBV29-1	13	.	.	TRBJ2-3	CSQTDTAGDTQYF	TGCAGCCAGACGGACACAGCAGGGGATACGCAGTATTTT
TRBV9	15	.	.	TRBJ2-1	CASSVVGTPYNEQFF	TGTGCCAGCAGCGTAGTCGGGACACCGTACAATGAGCAGTTCTTC
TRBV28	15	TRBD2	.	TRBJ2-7	CASSLLLAEEYEQYF	TGTGCCAGCAGTTTATTACTAGCGGAAGAGTACGAGCAGTACTTC
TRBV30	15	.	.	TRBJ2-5	CAWSVRGVSQETQYF	TGTGCCTGGAGTGTACGAGGAGTTTCGCAAGAGACCCAGTACTTC
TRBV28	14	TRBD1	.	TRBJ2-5	CASSSRDREETQYF	TGTGCCAGCAGTTCTCGGGACAGGGAAGAGACCCAGTACTTC
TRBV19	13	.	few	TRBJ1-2	CATQGEGDKGYTF	TGTGCCACCCAAGGGGAGGGTGATAAAGGCTACACCTTC
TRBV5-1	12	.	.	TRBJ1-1	CASSFAGAEAFF	TGCGCCAGCAGCTTTGCGGGAGCTGAAGCTTTCTTT
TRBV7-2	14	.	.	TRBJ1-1	CASFLGVVNTEAFF	TGTGCCAGCTTCCTAGGGGTGGTGAACACTGAAGCTTTCTTT
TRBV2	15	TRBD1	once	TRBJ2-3	CASSRLNRGTDTQYF	TGTGCCAGCAGTCGCCTAAACAGGGGAACAGATACGCAGTATTTT
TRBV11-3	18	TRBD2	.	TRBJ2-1	CASSLGKIAGGKYNEQFF	TGTGCCAGCAGCTTAGGAAAGATAGCGGGAGGGAAATACAATGAGCAGTTCTTC
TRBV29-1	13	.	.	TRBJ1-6	CSVGTANNSPLHF	TGCAGCGTTGGGACAGCCAATAATTCACCCCTCCACTTT
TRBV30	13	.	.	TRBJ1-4	CAWSVTSNEKLFF	TGTGCCTGGAGTGTAACCAGTAATGAAAAACTGTTTTTT
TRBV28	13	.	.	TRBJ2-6	CASSTGGANVLTF	TGTGCCAGCAGTACGGGGGGGGCCAACGTCCTGACTTTC
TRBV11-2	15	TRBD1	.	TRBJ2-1	CASSRGGQVYNEQFF	TGTGCCAGCAGCCGAGGGGGACAGGTATACAATGAGCAGTTCTTC
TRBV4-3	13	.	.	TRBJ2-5	CATSLGLGETQYF	TGCGCCACCTCATTGGGGCTTGGGGAGACCCAGTACTTC
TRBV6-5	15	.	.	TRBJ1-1	CASSYQGAGGTEAFF	TGTGCCAGCAGTTACCAAGGGGCCGGGGGTACTGAAGCTTTCTTT
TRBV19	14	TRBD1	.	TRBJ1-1	CASIQGGLDTEAFF	TGTGCCAGTATTCAGGGGGGCCTCGACACTGAAGCTTTCTTT
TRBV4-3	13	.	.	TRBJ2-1	CASSQDVGGEQFF	TGCGCCAGCAGCCAAGATGTCGGGGGTGAGCAGTTCTTC
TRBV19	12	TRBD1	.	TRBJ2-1	CASRTGGREQFF	TGTGCCAGTAGAACAGGGGGCCGCGAGCAGTTCTTC
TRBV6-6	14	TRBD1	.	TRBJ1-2	CASIEGASGYGYTF	TGTGCCAGTATTGAGGGGGCCTCAGGATATGGCTACACCTTC
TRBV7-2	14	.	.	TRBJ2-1	CASSHILGPNEQFF	TGTGCCAGCAGCCATATACTAGGCCCTAATGAGCAGTTCTTC
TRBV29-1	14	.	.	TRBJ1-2	CSVEISGFGYGYTF	TGCAGCGTAGAAATATCAGGTTTTGGCTATGGCTACACCTTC
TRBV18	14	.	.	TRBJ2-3	CASSPQGVTDTQYF	TGTGCCAGCTCACCTCAGGGCGTGACAGATACGCAGTATTTT
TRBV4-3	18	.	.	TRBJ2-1	CASSQEPPGGRRYNEQFF	TGCGCCAGCAGCCAAGAGCCCCCTGGTGGGAGGAGATACAATGAGCAGTTCTTC
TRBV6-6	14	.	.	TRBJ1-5	CASRTGGGNQPQHF	TGTGCCAGCAGAACCGGGGGGGGAAATCAGCCCCAGCATTTT
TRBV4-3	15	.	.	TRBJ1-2	CASSQDWTANYGYTF	TGCGCCAGCAGCCAAGATTGGACAGCTAACTATGGCTACACCTTC
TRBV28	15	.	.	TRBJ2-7	CASRLSAQGSYEQYF	TGTGCCAGCAGACTCTCCGCCCAAGGGAGCTACGAGCAGTACTTC
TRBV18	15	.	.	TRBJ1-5	CASSPGQTSNQPQHF	TGTGCCAGCTCACCGGGGCAGACTAGCAATCAGCCCCAGCATTTT
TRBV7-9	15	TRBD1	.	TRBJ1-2	CASSPWTGGDYGYTF	TGTGCCAGCAGCCCCTGGACAGGGGGGGACTATGGCTACACCTTC
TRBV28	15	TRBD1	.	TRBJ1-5	CASTPGQLSNQPQHF	TGTGCCAGCACCCCGGGACAGTTAAGCAATCAGCCCCAGCATTTT
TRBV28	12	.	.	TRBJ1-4	CASSQRTEKLFF	TGTGCCAGCAGTCAAAGGACAGAAAAACTGTTTTTT
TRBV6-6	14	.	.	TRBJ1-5	CASSPQGSWQPQHF	TGTGCCAGCAGTCCTCAGGGGTCGTGGCAGCCCCAGCATTTT
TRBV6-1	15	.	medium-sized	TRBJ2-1	CASSDSGRSYNEQFF	TGTGCCAGCAGTGACTCAGGGAGGTCCTACAATGAGCAGTTCTTC
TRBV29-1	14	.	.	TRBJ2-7	CSVEVVVPSYEQYF	TGCAGCGTTGAAGTTGTAGTTCCGAGCTACGAGCAGTACTTC
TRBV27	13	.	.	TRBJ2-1	CASTPTGYNEQFF	TGTGCCAGCACCCCGACAGGTTACAATGAGCAGTTCTTC
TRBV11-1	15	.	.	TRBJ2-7	CASRPAQGLTYEQYF	TGTGCCAGCAGACCGGCCCAGGGACTCACCTACGAGCAGTACTTC
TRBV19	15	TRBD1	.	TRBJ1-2	CASSMRDRGARGYTF	TGTGCCAGTAGTATGCGGGACAGGGGCGCTCGTGGCTACACCTTC
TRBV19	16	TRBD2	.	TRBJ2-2	CASSSGGLAGPGELFF	TGTGCCAGTAGTTCAGGGGGACTAGCGGGACCCGGGGAGCTGTTTTTT
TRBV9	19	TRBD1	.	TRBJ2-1	CASSTPKISRDRGYNEQFF	TGTGCCAGCAGCACACCCAAAATTTCCCGGGACAGGGGCTACAATGAGCAGTTCTTC
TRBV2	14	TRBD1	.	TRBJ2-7	CASRNRGTSYEQYF	TGTGCCAGCCGCAACAGGGGGACGTCCTACGAGCAGTACTTC
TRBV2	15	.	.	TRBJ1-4	CASSRRQITPEKLFF	TGTGCCAGCAGCCGACGACAGATCACTCCTGAAAAACTGTTTTTT
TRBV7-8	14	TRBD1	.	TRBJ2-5	CASHRDRGWETQYF	TGTGCCAGCCATAGGGACAGGGGGTGGGAGACCCAGTACTTC
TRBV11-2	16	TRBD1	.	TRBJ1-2	CASSGLGGLSNYGYTF	TGTGCCAGCAGCGGATTAGGGGGCCTCTCTAACTATGGCTACACCTTC
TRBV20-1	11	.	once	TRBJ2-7	CSARQGYEQYF	TGCAGTGCTAGGCAGGGCTACGAGCAGTACTTC
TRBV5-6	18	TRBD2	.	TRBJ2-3	CASSLGAGGPRSTDTQYF	TGTGCCAGCAGCTTGGGGGCGGGAGGGCCGAGGAGCACAGATACGCAGTATTTT
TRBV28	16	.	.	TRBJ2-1	CASSSRGGLKLNEQFF	TGTGCCAGCAGTTCGCGAGGAGGACTAAAACTCAATGAGCAGTTCTTC
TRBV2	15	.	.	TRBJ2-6	CASSEESAGANVLTF	TGTGCCAGCAGTGAAGAGTCGGCTGGGGCCAACGTCCTGACTTTC
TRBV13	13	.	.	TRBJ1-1	CASSSRQYTEAFF	TGTGCCAGCAGCTCCAGACAGTACACTGAAGCTTTCTTT
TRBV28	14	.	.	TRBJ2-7	CASSFSGPSYEQYF	TGTGCCAGCAGTTTTAGTGGGCCCTCCTACGAGCAGTACTTC
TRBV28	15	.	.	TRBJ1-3	CASSFNRDSGNTIYF	TGTGCCAGCAGTTTCAACAGGGATTCCGGAAACACCATATATTTT
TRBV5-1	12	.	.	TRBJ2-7	CASSLEFNEQYF	TGCGCCAGCAGCTTGGAATTCAACGAGCAGTACTTC